The rows below give T cell receptor beta chains drawn from one sample of a study of monozygotic twins with inflammatory bowel disease. One entry per CDR3 protein, without DNA, is what TCRdb gives after re-calling the 5' RACE reads. Across about 160,000 distinct CDR3 sequences, the top ten clones capture just under 7.5% of the sample. The source material was blood. The receptors were gathered from a human donor with ulcerative colitis or Crohn's disease, or a healthy co-twin of an affected twin (not recorded which). The CDR3 runs from the conserved cysteine through the conserved F or W. Each record gives: V gene, J gene, CDR3 protein.

V: TRBV28
J: TRBJ1-5
CDR3: CASSYAYSNQPQHF

V: TRBV7-2
J: TRBJ1-5
CDR3: CASSLGNFQNQPQHF

V: TRBV9
J: TRBJ2-1
CDR3: CASSVKYNEQFF

V: TRBV5-5
J: TRBJ2-3
CDR3: CASSRWGTDTQYF

V: TRBV5-6
J: TRBJ1-1
CDR3: CASSLVAGNTEAFF

V: TRBV18
J: TRBJ2-7
CDR3: CASSPRTGGTYEQYF

V: TRBV7-2
J: TRBJ1-2
CDR3: CASTLGGYYGYTF

V: TRBV4-2
J: TRBJ2-7
CDR3: CASSQEGRGSYEQYF

V: TRBV27
J: TRBJ2-7
CDR3: CASSFRSSYEQYF

V: TRBV5-1
J: TRBJ2-1
CDR3: CASSLELAGNPYNEQFF

V: TRBV6-5
J: TRBJ1-5
CDR3: CASSWLGTNQPQHF

V: TRBV14
J: TRBJ2-7
CDR3: CASSQDPRQGTYEQYF

V: TRBV28
J: TRBJ2-7
CDR3: CATLGTPTYEQYF

V: TRBV5-5
J: TRBJ2-7
CDR3: CASSLPRTESEQYF

V: TRBV5-6
J: TRBJ2-7
CDR3: CASSFGGAYEQYF

V: TRBV5-6
J: TRBJ1-1
CDR3: CASSSQRFEAFF